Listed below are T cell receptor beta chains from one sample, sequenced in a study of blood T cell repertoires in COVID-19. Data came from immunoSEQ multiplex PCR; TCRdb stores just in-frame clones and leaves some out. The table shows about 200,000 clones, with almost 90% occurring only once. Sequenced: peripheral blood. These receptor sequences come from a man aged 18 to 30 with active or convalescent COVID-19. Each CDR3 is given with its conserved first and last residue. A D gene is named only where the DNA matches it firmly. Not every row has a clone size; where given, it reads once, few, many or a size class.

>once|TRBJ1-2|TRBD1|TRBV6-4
TGTGCCAGCAGTGACGGGACAGGCAGTCTGGGCTACACCTTC
CASSDGTGSLGYTF
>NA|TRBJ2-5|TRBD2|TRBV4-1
TGCGCCAGCAGCCCTAGCGGGAGGCCAGAGACCCAGTACTTC
CASSPSGRPETQYF
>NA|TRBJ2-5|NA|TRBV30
TGTGCCTGGAGTGTTGGACTCCAAGAGACCCAGTACTTC
CAWSVGLQETQYF
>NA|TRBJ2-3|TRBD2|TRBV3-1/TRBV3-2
TGTGCCAGCAGCCAAGATTCGGGGGGGCAGGATACGCAGTATTTT
CASSQDSGGQDTQYF
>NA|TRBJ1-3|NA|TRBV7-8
TGTGCCAGCAGCTCGGAGGGAAACACCATATATTTT
CASSSEGNTIYF
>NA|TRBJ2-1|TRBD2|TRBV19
TGTGCCAGTGCTGGGACTAGCGGGAGGTCCAATGAGCAGTTCTTC
CASAGTSGRSNEQFF
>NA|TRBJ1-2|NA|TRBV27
TGTGCCAGCAGTCCCTGGGGGGAACAGTATGGCTACACCTTC
CASSPWGEQYGYTF
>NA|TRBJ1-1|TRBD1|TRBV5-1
TGCGCCAGCAGCTGGGGACAGGGACCAAACACTGAAGCTTTCTTT
CASSWGQGPNTEAFF
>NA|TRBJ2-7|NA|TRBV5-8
TGTGCCAGCAGCTTTTCGTACGGGTCAGCGACTATCTACGAGCAGTACTTC
CASSFSYGSATIYEQYF
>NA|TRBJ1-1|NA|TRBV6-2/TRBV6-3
TGTGCCAGCAGTCCCCAGGGGTTCTTGAACACTGAAGCTTTCTTT
CASSPQGFLNTEAFF
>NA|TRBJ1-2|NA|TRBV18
TGTGCCAGCTCACCGTTTGAGGTGGGCTACACCTTC
CASSPFEVGYTF
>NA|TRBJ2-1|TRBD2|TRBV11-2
TGTGCCAGCAGCAAAAGGACTAGCGGGAGCCTCTACAATGAGCAGTTCTTC
CASSKRTSGSLYNEQFF
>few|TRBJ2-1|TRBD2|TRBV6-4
TGTGCCAGCAGTGACTCGTCCAGCGGGAGTGTCAATGAGCAGTTCTTC
CASSDSSSGSVNEQFF
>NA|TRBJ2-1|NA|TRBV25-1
TGTGCCAGCAGTGAAAGGGGACAAAGACACAATGAGCAGTTCTTC
CASSERGQRHNEQFF
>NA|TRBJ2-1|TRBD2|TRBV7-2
TGTGCCAGCAGCTTATCGGGACTAGGAAACAATGAGCAGTTCTTC
CASSLSGLGNNEQFF
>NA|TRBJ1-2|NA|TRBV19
TGTGCCAGTAGTCCAACCGACACAAACTATGGCTACACCTTC
CASSPTDTNYGYTF
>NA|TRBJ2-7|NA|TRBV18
TGTGCCAGCTCACCAAACCCTACTGGGCGGGAACTCTACGAGCAGTACTTC
CASSPNPTGRELYEQYF
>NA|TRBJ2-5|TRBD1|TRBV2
TGTGCCAGCAGTGGGGACAGGGCGGTAGAGACCCAGTACTTC
CASSGDRAVETQYF
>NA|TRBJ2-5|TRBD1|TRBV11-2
TGTGCCAGCAGCTTAGAATGGAGTCTCGGACAGGGGCCCGGGGGGACCCAGTACTTC
CASSLEWSLGQGPGGTQYF
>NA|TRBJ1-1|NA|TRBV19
TGTGCCAGTAGTATAGTAGGGGCGCTGAACACTGAAGCTTTCTTT
CASSIVGALNTEAFF
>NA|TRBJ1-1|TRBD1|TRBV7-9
TGTGCCAGCAGCTTAGCATACTTGGGGACAGATAACACTGAAGCTTTCTTT
CASSLAYLGTDNTEAFF
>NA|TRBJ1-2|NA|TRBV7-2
TGTGCCAGCAGCCCCGACAGATTACCTAACTATGGCTACACCTTC
CASSPDRLPNYGYTF
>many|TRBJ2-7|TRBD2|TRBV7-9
TGTGCCAGCAGCTTAAGCGGGACCTACGAGCAGTACTTC
CASSLSGTYEQYF
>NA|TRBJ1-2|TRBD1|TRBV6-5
TGTGCCAGCAGGGGGACAGGGGATCCCTATGGCTACACCTTC
CASRGTGDPYGYTF
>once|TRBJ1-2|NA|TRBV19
TGTGCCAGTAGGGAACAGGGACATGGCTACACCTTC
CASREQGHGYTF
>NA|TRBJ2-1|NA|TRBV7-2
TGTGCCAGCAGCTTAGCGCTCGGGGTGGGAGAGCAGTTCTTC
CASSLALGVGEQFF